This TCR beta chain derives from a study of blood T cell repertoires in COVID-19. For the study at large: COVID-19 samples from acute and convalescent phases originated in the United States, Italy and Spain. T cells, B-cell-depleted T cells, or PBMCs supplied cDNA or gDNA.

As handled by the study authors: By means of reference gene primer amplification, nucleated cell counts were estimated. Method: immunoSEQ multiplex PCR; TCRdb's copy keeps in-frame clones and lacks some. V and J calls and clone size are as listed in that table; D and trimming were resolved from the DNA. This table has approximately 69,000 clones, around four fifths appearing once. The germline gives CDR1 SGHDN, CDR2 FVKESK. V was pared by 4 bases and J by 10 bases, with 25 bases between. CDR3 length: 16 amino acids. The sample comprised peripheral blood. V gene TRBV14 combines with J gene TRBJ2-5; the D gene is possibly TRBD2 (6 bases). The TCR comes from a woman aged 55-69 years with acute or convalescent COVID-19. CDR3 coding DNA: TGTGCCAGCAGCCCCACCAGAAGCGAAGTGTGGGGGGTCCAGTACTTC. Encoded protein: CASSPTRSEVWGVQYF.